What follows is one T cell receptor (beta chain) and its context. The antigen remains undetermined. TCRdb recomputed calls from the 5' RACE reads with MiXCR, one row per CDR3 protein. The table shows under 450,000 distinct CDR3 sequences, with 17% occurring only once. The data were obtained in a study of CD8 T cells in ankylosing spondylitis. Whole-study results and caveats: The study identified a TCR beta motif of roughly eight highly homologous variants that appeared characteristic of ankylosing spondylitis blood.

The clonotype was recovered from a male donor with ankylosing spondylitis. Sequencing used blood, either unsorted or a sorted T cell fraction (not recorded which).

The CDR3 bases are TGTGCCAGTATTGCCCCAGGGGGGTCCTACAATGAGCAGTTCTTC. Its translation is CASIAPGGSYNEQFF. This chain uses TRBV19 with TRBJ2-1, with D perhaps TRBD1 (7 bases). The CDR3 length is 15 residues. V lost 7 bases and J 1 base, leaving 14 bases between the germline ends. Germline V gene data show CDR1 as LNHDA and CDR2 as SQIVND (reference sequence). The entire variable domain, with the rest obtained from reference TRBV19 and TRBJ2-1, is as follows: DGGITQSPKYLFRKEGQNVTLSCEQNLNHDAMYWYRQDPGQGLRLIYYSQIVNDFQKGDIAEGYSVSREKKESFPLTVTSAQKNPTAFYLCASIAPGGSYNEQFFGPGTRLTVL.